Below, 32 T cell receptor beta chains from the same sample are listed, as sequenced in a study of T cells in Graves' hyperthyroidism and ophthalmopathy. What was amplified from RNA transcripts were TCR beta CDR3 regions. HTBI primers were the set used in a first-round RT-PCR of the TCR CDR3. TCRdb analysed the multiplex PCR reads with MiXCR anew, one entry per CDR3 protein. This table holds 90,000 to 120,000 distinct CDR3 sequences, about 17% found once. Sequenced material: blood. These receptors all stem from a woman aged 50 to 65 with Graves' hyperthyroidism.

This clonotype has a count of ten or more. This sequence joins TRBV12-3 or TRBV12-4 and TRBJ1-2; D might be TRBD1 (5 bases). CDR3 size: 17 residues. The V end was cut by 3 bases, the J end by 7 bases, with 24 bases between. The CDR3, as DNA: TGTGCCAGCAGTTTTAACTTCATACGGGGGAGGAAGGGTGGCTACACCTTC. As protein: CASSFNFIRGRKGGYTF.

This clonotype was counted many times. The chain uses TRBV11-2 and TRBJ2-7; 10 bases are shared with TRBD2. This CDR3 has 14 residues. CDR1 and CDR2 from the germline V gene are SGHAT and FQNNGV. With V trimmed by 3 bases and J by 7 bases, 6 bases remained unmatched. The CDR3 DNA reads as TGTGCCAGCAGCTTTGGGAGGACTAGCGGAGAGCAGTACTTC. This codes for CASSFGRTSGEQYF.

This clonotype was seen repeatedly, ten times or more. The chain is built from TRBV7-9 and TRBJ2-1; 16 positions match TRBD2. CDR3 length: 18 amino acids. V gave up 0 bases and J gave up 4 bases; unmatched junction bases: 3. Germline-derived CDR1 and CDR2 are SEHNR and FQNEAQ (reference sequence). CDR3 bases: TGTGCCAGCAGCTTAGCCGGGACTAGCGGGAGGGTGTACAATGAGCAGTTCTTC. It yields the protein CASSLAGTSGRVYNEQFF.

This clonotype appeared once. The chain joins TRBV2 to TRBJ1-5; TRBD1 matches at 7 bases. This CDR3 is built from 17 residues. Germline V CDR1 and CDR2: SNHLY, FYNNEI. Losses at the gene ends were 5 bases for V and 1 base for J; bases not matched to a gene: 11. CDR3 sequence (DNA): TGTGCCAGCAGTTCCATAACTGGGACAGCAAGCAATCAGCCCCAGCATTTT. This translates into CASSSITGTASNQPQHF.

This clonotype occurred once. The V and J genes are TRBV5-4 and TRBJ2-2; 8 bases align to TRBD2. Unmatched junction bases numbered 7, after V lost 4 bases and J lost 8 bases. Looked up from germline, CDR1 is SGHNT and CDR2 is YYREEE (reference sequence). The CDR3 is 14 residues long. CDR3 residues: CASSPTSGAGELFF. Here the CDR3 DNA reads TGTGCCAGCAGCCCCACTAGCGGAGCGGGGGAGCTGTTTTTT.

This clonotype was seen many times. V is TRBV18 and J is TRBJ1-5, with D possibly matching TRBD1 (6 bases). Germline V gene lookup returns CDR1 KGHSH and CDR2 LQKENI. This CDR3 is built from 13 residues. With 3 bases removed from V and 6 bases from J, the gap between germline ends came to 9 bases. This CDR3 reads CASSPAGAQPQHF. The CDR3 bases are TGTGCCAGCTCACCCGCAGGGGCTCAGCCCCAGCATTTT.

This clonotype appeared many times. This chain joins TRBV2 and TRBJ2-1, with D perhaps TRBD1 (6 bases). There are 15 residues in the CDR3. Between the trimmed V and J ends, which lost 3 bases and 2 bases, there was a span of 11 bases. CDR1 and CDR2 from the germline V gene are SNHLY and FYNNEI. CDR3: CASSEQGGAYNEQFF. The CDR3 DNA reads as TGTGCCAGCAGTGAGCAAGGGGGTGCCTACAATGAGCAGTTCTTC.

This clonotype was counted many times. CDR3 in amino acids: CATGEQPNTGELFF. CDR3 nucleotide sequence: TGCGCCACCGGGGAGCAACCGAACACCGGGGAGCTGTTTTTT. The J gene is TRBJ2-2, the V gene TRBV10-2; tentative D call: TRBD2 (5 bases). The CDR3 runs 14 residues. Germline assignment: CDR1 WSHSY and CDR2 SAAADI. Trimming removed 10 bases at V and 0 bases at J, with 12 bases between.

This clonotype was seen many times. The CDR3 spells CASSFETWNTEAFF. CDR3 sequence (DNA): TGTGCCAGCAGCTTCGAAACATGGAACACTGAAGCTTTCTTT. The V and J genes are TRBV7-2 and TRBJ1-1; D is ambiguous. The CDR3 runs to 14 residues. The V gene's germline CDR1 is SGHTA and CDR2 FQGNSA. V was cut by 3 bases and J by 1 base, with 9 bases left in between. Combining the CDR3 with reference TRBV7-2 and TRBJ1-1 gives the whole variable domain GAGVSQSPSNKVTEKGKDVELRCDPISGHTALYWYRQSLGQGLEFLIYFQGNSAPDKSGLPSDRFSAERTGGSVSTLTIQRTQQEDSAVYLCASSFETWNTEAFFGQGTRLTVV.

The sample holds many counts of this clonotype. This chain connects TRBV3-1 to TRBJ2-5; 11 bases fit TRBD1. CDR3 length: 16 residues. After removal of 5 bases from V and 3 bases from J, the junction contained 8 bases not matched to a gene. The V gene's germline CDR1 is LGHDT and CDR2 YNNKEL (reference sequence). In DNA form, the CDR3 reads TGTGCCAGCAGCGGGGGGGACAGGGGGGTCAAAGAGACCCAGTACTTC. Protein sequence: CASSGGDRGVKETQYF.

The CDR3 sequence is CSAYTGAKETQYF. CDR3 DNA: TGCAGTGCTTATACAGGGGCAAAAGAGACCCAGTACTTC. The V and J genes are TRBV20-1 and TRBJ2-5, with TRBD1 identical over 7 bases. V was pared by 5 bases and J by 3 bases, with 6 bases of the junction left unmatched. Germline-derived CDR1 and CDR2 are DFQATT and SNEGSKA (reference sequence). The CDR3 consists of 13 residues.

At least ten counts were recorded for this clonotype. This chain joins TRBV19 and TRBJ1-5, with a tentative D call TRBD1 (5 bases). The ends were cut back, 5 bases at V and 7 bases at J, with 12 bases in the middle. This CDR3 contains 13 residues. Germline CDR1 reads LNHDA; CDR2 reads SQIVND (reference sequence). The CDR3 bases are TGTGCCAGTAGTTCCCTGGGGGACCAGCCCCAGCATTTT. This encodes CASSSLGDQPQHF.

This clonotype was observed many times. V usage is TRBV19 and J usage is TRBJ2-2, with D maybe TRBD2 (6 bases). Between the trimmed V and J ends, which lost 6 bases and 1 base, there was a span of 12 bases. The CDR3 is 15 residues long. From germline, CDR1 is LNHDA and CDR2 SQIVND (reference sequence). CDR3 nucleotide sequence: TGTGCCAGTAGGAGGGGAGGACTGAACACCGGGGAGCTGTTTTTT. Its translation: CASRRGGLNTGELFF.

This clonotype occurred many times. This chain links TRBV3-1 with TRBJ2-7; 10 bases fit TRBD1. The germline V gene encodes CDR1 LGHDT and CDR2 YNNKEL (reference sequence). V dropped 1 base and J dropped 2; count of bases not matched to a gene: 8. The CDR3 contains 17 residues. In DNA form, the CDR3 reads TGTGCCAGCAGCCAAGGAAGGGGACAGGGGAACCCCTACGAGCAGTACTTC. This gives the protein CASSQGRGQGNPYEQYF.

The V gene is TRBV28, the J gene TRBJ1-1, with 7 bases lining up with TRBD1. The CDR3 runs to 14 residues. V dropped 5 bases and J dropped 3; count of bases not matched to a gene: 6. CDR1 and CDR2 from the germline V gene are MDHEN and SYDVKM. CDR3 residues: CASSPLTGYTEAFF. CDR3 in DNA: TGTGCCAGCAGTCCGTTGACAGGGTACACTGAAGCTTTCTTT.

This clonotype was recorded many times. V and J are TRBV12-3 or TRBV12-4 and TRBJ1-4, with D possibly being TRBD1 (6 bases). This CDR3 is built from 13 residues. The V gene lost 6 bases and the J gene lost 7 bases, with 12 bases spanning the gap. The CDR3 nucleotides read TGTGCCAGCAGACTTCAACAGGGTGAAAAACTGTTTTTT. This gives the protein CASRLQQGEKLFF.

This clonotype was observed a few times. V and J are TRBV7-8 and TRBJ1-1; no definite D call. The CDR3 covers 14 residues. Germline loops: CDR1 SGHVS, CDR2 FQNEAQ. V gave up 4 bases and J gave up 0 bases, with 9 bases separating them. CDR3 sequence reads: CASSSRYLNTEAFF. The CDR3 bases are TGTGCCAGCAGCTCCCGATATCTGAACACTGAAGCTTTCTTT.

The chain links TRBV5-1 to TRBJ2-3; D might be TRBD2 (6 bases). The CDR3 is 14 amino acids. Between the trimmed V and J ends, which lost 0 bases and 6 bases, there was a span of 11 bases. CDR1 and CDR2 from the germline V gene are SGHRS and YFSETQ. CDR3 in DNA: TGCGCCAGCAGCTTGGGACGGGAGCAGGATACGCAGTATTTT. Amino acid sequence: CASSLGREQDTQYF.

This clonotype was observed a single time. The chain carries TRBV13 and TRBJ2-5; 9 bases are a match to TRBD2. This CDR3 region has 17 residues. Germline CDR1 is PRHDT and CDR2 is FYEKMQ (reference sequence). V lost 2 bases to trimming and J lost 1 base; unmatched junction nucleotides: 8. The DNA of the CDR3 is TGTGCCAGCAGCTTAAGGGGGGCTAGCGGGATCCAAGAGACCCAGTACTTC. Translated: CASSLRGASGIQETQYF.

The gene calls are TRBV7-3 and TRBJ2-1; D gene unclear. Per germline, CDR1 SGHTA and CDR2 FQGTGA. The CDR3 totals 15 residues. V lost 2 bases and J lost 5, with 13 bases in between. CDR3 in amino acids: CASSLGAQVNNEQFF. The CDR3 DNA follows: TGTGCCAGCAGCTTAGGAGCGCAAGTCAACAATGAGCAGTTCTTC. The full variable domain, rest sourced from reference TRBV7-3 and TRBJ2-1, is GAGVSQTPSNKVTEKGKYVELRCDPISGHTALYWYRQSLGQGPEFLIYFQGTGAADDSGLPNDRFFAVRPEGSVSTLKIQRTERGDSAVYLCASSLGAQVNNEQFFGPGTRLTVL.

This clonotype was seen at least ten times. This sequence joins TRBV3-1 and TRBJ2-1, with 14 nucleotides matching TRBD2. Looked up from germline, CDR1 is LGHDT and CDR2 is YNNKEL (reference sequence). The length of the CDR3 is 20 residues. V was clipped by 2 bases and J by 3 bases; unmatched bases: 12. In DNA, the CDR3 is TGTGCCAGCAGCCAAAAGTTGTCGGGACTAGCGGGAGACGGCTACAATGAGCAGTTCTTC. Amino acids: CASSQKLSGLAGDGYNEQFF.

On this clonotype: A much larger clone lies a single base off, so this may be a read error. The chain combines TRBV4-1 with TRBJ2-5; TRBD1 aligns across 9 bases. This CDR3 spans 15 amino acids. CDR1 and CDR2 (germline): MGHRA, YSYEKL. The ends lost 1 base at V and 4 bases at J; junction bases unmatched: 4. The CDR3: CASSQVTGGRETQYF. In DNA, the CDR3 is TGCGCCAGCAGCCAAGTAACAGGGGGCAGAGAGACCCAGTACTTC.

At least ten counts were recorded for this clonotype. The chain couples TRBV3-1 to TRBJ2-1, with D maybe TRBD2 (6 bases). V dropped 8 bases and J dropped 4 bases, with 15 bases sitting between them. The length of the CDR3 is 14 residues. Germline values: CDR1 LGHDT, CDR2 YNNKEL (reference sequence). Written as DNA, the CDR3 is TGTGCCAGCGGGGACTCACTAAGTTACAATGAGCAGTTCTTC. It is translated as CASGDSLSYNEQFF.

Many counts were recorded for this clonotype. V usage is TRBV28 and J usage is TRBJ2-2; TRBD2 agrees at 9 bases. V lost 3 bases and J lost 4; bases outside the gene matches: 6. The CDR3 consists of 16 residues. Looked up from germline, CDR1 is MDHEN and CDR2 is SYDVKM. DNA of the CDR3: TGTGCCAGCAGTTTCGGCGGGAGGGCGGGCACCGGGGAGCTGTTTTTT. Protein: CASSFGGRAGTGELFF.

At least ten counts were recorded for this clonotype. This chain links TRBV28 with TRBJ2-3; 11 bases map to TRBD1. The germline V gene has CDR1 MDHEN and CDR2 SYDVKM. This CDR3 region has 15 residues. V dropped 2 bases and J dropped 3; count of bases not matched to a gene: 1. The CDR3 spells CASSLGTGGTDTQYF. The CDR3 DNA reads as TGTGCCAGCAGTTTAGGGACAGGGGGGACAGATACGCAGTATTTT.

This clonotype was observed many times. The V and J genes are TRBV11-2 and TRBJ2-5; no clear D. Trimming shortened V by 2 bases and J by 0 bases, and 4 bases separated the two germline ends. Germline V gives CDR1 SGHAT, CDR2 FQNNGV. The length of the CDR3 is 13 residues. The CDR3 region has the DNA TGTGCCAGCAGCTTAATGTACCAAGAGACCCAGTACTTC. This gives the protein CASSLMYQETQYF.

The chain uses TRBV2 and TRBJ2-7; 8 positions agree with TRBD1. Trimming took 11 bases from V and 6 from J; bases not matched to a gene: 15. CDR1 and CDR2 from the germline V gene are SNHLY and FYNNEI. The CDR3 spans 14 residues. The CDR3 sequence: CARESRGTGGEQYF. CDR3 DNA: TGTGCCCGCGAAAGTAGAGGGACAGGAGGCGAGCAGTACTTC.

In DNA, the CDR3 is TGTGCCAGCAGCTCCCCTGACTTAAACACCGGGGAGCTGTTTTTT. Its protein product is CASSSPDLNTGELFF. The chain has TRBV7-9 and TRBJ2-2; D unresolved. The CDR3 spans 15 residues. Trimming pared 4 bases from V and 2 bases from J, leaving 11 bases between. Germline lookup yields CDR1 SEHNR and CDR2 FQNEAQ (reference sequence).

This clonotype was picked up many times. The J gene is TRBJ1-1, the V gene TRBV25-1, with a possible D match to TRBD1 (6 bases). This CDR3 is 15 amino acids long. The V gene's germline CDR1 is MGHDK and CDR2 SYGVNS. Trimming cost V 8 bases and J 1 base, with 17 bases left between them. CDR3 region: CASSPVGRGNTEAFF. The CDR3 region has the DNA TGTGCCAGCTCCCCGGTCGGCAGGGGGAACACTGAAGCTTTCTTT. Supplemented by reference TRBV25-1 and TRBJ1-1, the full variable domain reads EADIYQTPRYLVIGTGKKITLECSQTMGHDKMYWYQQDPGMELHLIHYSYGVNSTEKGDLSSESTVSRIRTEHFPLTLESARPSHTSQYLCASSPVGRGNTEAFFGQGTRLTVV.

For this clonotype: A much bigger clone sits one base away, suggesting this may be a read error. The chain recombines TRBV2 with TRBJ1-3; D is ambiguous. V lost 4 bases and J 0 bases, leaving 7 bases between the germline ends. This CDR3 is built from 14 residues. CDR1 and CDR2 (germline): SNHLY, FYNNEI. For the CDR3, the DNA is TGTGCCAGCAGTGCGATCGACTCTGGAAACACCATATATTTT. This codes for CASSAIDSGNTIYF. The full variable domain, with the rest looked up from reference TRBV2 and TRBJ1-3, is EPEVTQTPSHQVTQMGQEVILRCVPISNHLYFYWYRQILGQKVEFLVSFYNNEISEKSEIFDDQFSVERPDGSNFTLKIRSTKLEDSAMYFCASSAIDSGNTIYFGEGSWLTVV.

This clonotype was counted many times. The chain carries TRBV6-2 or TRBV6-3 and TRBJ2-2; D not resolved. The CDR3 contains 14 residues. Deletions cut 0 bases from V and 2 bases from J, with 4 bases between. CDR1 MNHEY and CDR2 SVGEGT come from the germline V gene. The chain's CDR3 is CASSYSENTGELFF. CDR3 DNA sequence: TGTGCCAGCAGTTACTCTGAAAACACCGGGGAGCTGTTTTTT.

This clonotype has ten or more counts. This chain joins TRBV6-1 and TRBJ1-1; TRBD1 is a possible D gene (5 bases). The CDR3 is 13 amino acids. Germline CDR1 MNHNS, CDR2 SASEGT. With 8 bases removed from V and 5 bases from J, the gap between germline ends came to 15 bases. For the CDR3, the DNA is TGTGCCAGCGCCACATTAAGGGGAACTGAAGCTTTCTTT. As protein: CASATLRGTEAFF.